This T cell receptor beta chain was profiled in a study of T cell repertoires in cytomegalovirus infection. Study-level information: TCR beta signatures that were public indicated CMV infection and matching HLA type. Notes on the study in general: The ex vivo response was dominated by HLA-C-restricted CMV-specific TCR beta clonotypes.

From germline, CDR1 is SGHVS and CDR2 FNYEAQ. Trimming took off 7 bases at V and 1 base at J, with 13 bases between the two ends. The CDR3 length is 14 residues. Each CDR3 protein gets one entry after TCRdb re-called the reads with MiXCR. The sample lists fewer than 550,000 distinct CDR3 sequences, 31% occurring once. Comment on this clonotype: Its specificity is not known.

The chain uses TRBV7-6 and TRBJ1-1; possibly TRBD1 for D (6 bases). This sequence was found in a human donor in good health (CMV status not recorded). Some clones in this sample may be carry-over from other donors' samples. Source material: PBMCs. The CDR3 reads CASNHWGQNTEAFF. The CDR3 DNA reads as TGTGCCAGCAACCATTGGGGACAGAACACTGAAGCTTTCTTT.